This T cell receptor beta chain was profiled in a study of STAT3 mutations in large granular lymphocyte leukemia. V lost 5 bases, J lost 12 bases, and 15 bases stayed unmatched. Germline V CDR1 and CDR2: SGHTA, FQGTGA. The CDR3 consists of 15 residues. TCRbeta libraries averaged about 43,000 productive templates per sample. The method was immunoSEQ multiplex PCR; TCRdb's version includes in-frame clones alone and lacks a portion of them. Among fewer than 3,000 clones, roughly 70% were seen once, and the ten largest hold 86%. Whole-study findings and limits: In T-cell large granular lymphocyte leukemia, about half of patients showed multiple immunodominant subclonotypes. Clonal expansion was inferred from other time points because no sample existed at each clone's first appearance.

Of note for this clone: The antigen remains undetermined.

The rearrangement uses TRBV7-3 and TRBJ2-1; 8 bases map to TRBD2. The clonotype comes from a woman in her 50s with T-cell large granular lymphocyte leukemia. Some clones in this sample may be carry-over from other donors' samples. The sample taken for sequencing was peripheral blood mononuclear cells. CDR3 nucleotide sequence: TGTGCCAGCAGCGACCTAGCGGGTATGCTCGGTCGGCAGTTCTTC. Translated: CASSDLAGMLGRQFF.